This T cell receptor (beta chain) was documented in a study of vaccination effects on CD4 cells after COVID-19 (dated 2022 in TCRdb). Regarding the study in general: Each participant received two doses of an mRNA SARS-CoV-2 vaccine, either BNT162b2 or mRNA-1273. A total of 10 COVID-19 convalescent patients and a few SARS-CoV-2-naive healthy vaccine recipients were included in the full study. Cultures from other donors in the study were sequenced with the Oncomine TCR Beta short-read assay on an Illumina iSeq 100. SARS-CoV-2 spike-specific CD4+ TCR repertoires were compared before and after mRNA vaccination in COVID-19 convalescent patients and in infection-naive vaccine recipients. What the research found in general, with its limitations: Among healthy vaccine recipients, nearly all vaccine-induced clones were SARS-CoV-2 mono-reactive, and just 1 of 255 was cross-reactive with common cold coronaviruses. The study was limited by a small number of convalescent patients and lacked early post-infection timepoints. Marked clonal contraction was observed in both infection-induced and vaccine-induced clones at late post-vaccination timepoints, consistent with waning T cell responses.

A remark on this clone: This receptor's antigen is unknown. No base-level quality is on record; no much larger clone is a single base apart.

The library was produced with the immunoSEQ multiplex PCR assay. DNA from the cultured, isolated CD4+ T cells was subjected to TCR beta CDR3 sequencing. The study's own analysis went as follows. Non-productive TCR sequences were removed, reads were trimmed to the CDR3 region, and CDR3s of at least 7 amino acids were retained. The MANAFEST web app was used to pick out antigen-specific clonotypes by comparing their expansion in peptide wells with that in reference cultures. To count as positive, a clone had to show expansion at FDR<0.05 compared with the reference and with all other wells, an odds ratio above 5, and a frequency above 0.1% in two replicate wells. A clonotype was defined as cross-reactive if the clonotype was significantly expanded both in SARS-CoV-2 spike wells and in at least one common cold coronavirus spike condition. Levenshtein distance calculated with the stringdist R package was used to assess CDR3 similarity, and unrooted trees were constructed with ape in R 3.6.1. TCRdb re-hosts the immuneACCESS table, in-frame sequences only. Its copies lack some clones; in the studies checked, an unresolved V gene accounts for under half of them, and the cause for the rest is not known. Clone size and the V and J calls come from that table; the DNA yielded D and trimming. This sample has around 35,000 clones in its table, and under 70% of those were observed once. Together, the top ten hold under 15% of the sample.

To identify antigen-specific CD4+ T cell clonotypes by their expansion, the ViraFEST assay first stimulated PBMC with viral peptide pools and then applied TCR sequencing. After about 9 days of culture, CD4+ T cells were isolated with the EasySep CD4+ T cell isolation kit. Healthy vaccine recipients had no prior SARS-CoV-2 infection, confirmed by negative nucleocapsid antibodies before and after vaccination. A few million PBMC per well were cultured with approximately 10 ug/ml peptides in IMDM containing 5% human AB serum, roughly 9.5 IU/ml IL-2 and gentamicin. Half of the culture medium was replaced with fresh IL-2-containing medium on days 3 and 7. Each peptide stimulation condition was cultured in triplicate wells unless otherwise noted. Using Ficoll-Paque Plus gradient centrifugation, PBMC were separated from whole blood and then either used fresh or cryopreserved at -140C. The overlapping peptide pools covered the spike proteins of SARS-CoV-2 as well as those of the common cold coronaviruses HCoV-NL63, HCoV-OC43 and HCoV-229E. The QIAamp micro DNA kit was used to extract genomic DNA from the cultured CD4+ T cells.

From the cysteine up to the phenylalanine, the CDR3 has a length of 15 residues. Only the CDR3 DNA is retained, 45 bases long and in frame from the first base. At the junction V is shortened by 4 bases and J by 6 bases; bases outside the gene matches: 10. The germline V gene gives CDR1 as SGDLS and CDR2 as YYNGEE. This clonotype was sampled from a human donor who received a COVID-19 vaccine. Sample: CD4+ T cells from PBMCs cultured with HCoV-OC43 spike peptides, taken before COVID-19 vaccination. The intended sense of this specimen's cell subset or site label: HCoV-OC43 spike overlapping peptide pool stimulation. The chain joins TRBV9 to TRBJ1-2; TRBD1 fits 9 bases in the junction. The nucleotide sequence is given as TGTGCCAGCAGCCCCCGGACAGGGGTAAAGGATGGCTACACCTTC. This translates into CASSPRTGVKDGYTF.